This T cell receptor (beta chain) was sequenced in a study of siplizumab effects on memory and regulatory T cells (dated by TCRdb to between 2018 and 2021). In the study overall: The study looked at the effect of siplizumab, an anti-CD2 antibody, on alloreactive T-cell subsets in allogeneic mixed lymphocyte reactions made from human PBMCs.

As for this clone: There is no known antigen for this receptor. No much larger clone exists at a distance of one base, and base qualities are not known.

Sorted unstimulated T cells and proliferating T cells recovered from mixed lymphocyte reactions underwent TCRbeta CDR3 sequencing. Fresh whole blood from fewer than 12 HLA-typed healthy donors was used to isolate PBMCs. To map where alloreactive clones came from, CD4+ regulatory T cells in the unstimulated state were FACS-sorted. Study-wide conclusions, independent of this receptor: The cumulative frequency of alloreactive sequences traceable to unstimulated CD4+ memory T cells was significantly reduced by siplizumab. A naive or memory phenotype could not be assigned to roughly 80-95% of proliferating CD4+ or CD8+ clones. Whether proliferating Tregs from siplizumab cultures were suppressive was not functionally confirmed. Sequences below about 10^-5 frequency were poorly captured, so only a minor fraction of alloreactive clones could be mapped to unstimulated subsets. Of the alloreactive CD4+ clones that could be mapped, the Treg-derived share averaged about 70% with siplizumab compared with around 25% in control reactions. Unstimulated naive T cells appeared to be more diverse than memory T cells, and naive cells seemed to make a substantial contribution to the alloresponse.

Reading from cysteine to phenylalanine, the CDR3 counts 14 amino acids. Here the CDR3 DNA is all that survives: 42 bases in frame from base 1. The germline V gene specifies SGHVS as CDR1 and FQNEAQ as CDR2. Germline trimming amounts to 2 bases on V and 1 base on J, with 1 as the count of junction bases outside the gene matches. The receptor library was made with the immunoSEQ multiplex PCR assay. The deep sequencing platform assayed 90,000 to 100,000 TCR templates per sample. Genomic DNA extracted from sorted T cells was used for TCRbeta CDR3 sequencing. The original methods were these. The R programming language was used for the clonal analysis of the TCRbeta CDR3 data. Comparing unstimulated samples against CFSE-low samples taken after the reaction was how alloreactive CD4+ and CD8+ clones were defined. By matching sequences to the repertoires of sorted unstimulated Treg and non-Treg cells, each alloreactive CD4+ clone was assigned a regulatory or non-regulatory origin. Here the immuneACCESS table is served through TCRdb, limited to in-frame sequences with V and J called. Missing clones are a known gap in these copies; in checked studies unresolved V genes cover under half, and the rest lacks a known reason. Clone size and the V and J calls come from that table; the DNA yielded D and trimming. This sample lists 100,000 or so clones; about 91% were detected once. In total, the top ten clones hold roughly 0.78% of the sample.

This TCR was sampled from a human donor in good health. Material: Tregs sorted from blood. The rearrangement joined TRBV7-8 to TRBJ1-1, and 7 bases in between align with TRBD1. The nucleotides read TGTGCCAGCAGCTTACAGGGGGGGAACACTGAAGCTTTCTTT. This yields the protein CASSLQGGNTEAFF.